A single sample is the source of the 4 T cell receptor beta chains below, sequenced in a study of OX40 agonist ivuxolimab in advanced cancers. The table came from immunoSEQ multiplex PCR; TCRdb's copy has only in-frame clones and leaves some out. This sample carries about 66,000 clones, roughly 85% of them seen once, and the ten largest clones take under 4.5%. The sample in question was CD4+ or CD8+ T cells sorted from blood, obtained in a trial of the OX40 agonist ivuxolimab. The receptor source for this set is an adult with an advanced solid tumor such as melanoma, head and neck, liver or kidney cancer.

The rearrangement links TRBV27 to TRBJ2-4; possibly TRBD2 for D (5 bases). V was pared by 5 bases and J by 7 bases, with 12 bases between. Germline V gene sequence: CDR1 MNHEY, CDR2 SMNVEV (reference sequence). This CDR3 contains 13 residues. The CDR3 sequence is CASSQGSWNIQYF. CDR3 DNA: TGTGCCAGCAGTCAAGGGAGTTGGAACATTCAGTACTTC.

The rearrangement joins TRBV6-6 to TRBJ2-2; D unclear. V was cut by 0 bases and J by 6 bases, with 5 bases left in between. Germline CDR1 reads MNHNY; CDR2 reads SVGAGI (reference sequence). The CDR3 totals 13 residues. The CDR3 DNA sequence: TGTGCCAGCAGTTACTCATTATCCGGGGAGCTGTTTTTT. Encoded protein: CASSYSLSGELFF.

This chain links TRBV30 with TRBJ2-5, with D uncertain. Germline CDR1 reads GTSNPN; CDR2 reads SVGIG (reference sequence). V gave up 0 bases and J gave up 5 bases, with 7 bases separating them. The CDR3 is made up of 12 amino acids. CDR3 residues: CAWSVGIETQYF. The CDR3 nucleotides read TGTGCCTGGAGTGTAGGTATTGAGACCCAGTACTTC. The complete variable domain, with remaining parts taken from reference TRBV30 and TRBJ2-5, reads SQTIHQWPATLVQPVGSPLSLECTVEGTSNPNLYWYRQAAGRGLQLLFYSVGIGQISSEVPQNLSASRPQDRQFILSSKKLLLSDSGFYLCAWSVGIETQYFGPGTRLLVL.

The chain joins TRBV5-1 to TRBJ2-7; TRBD1 or TRBD2 may be the D gene (5 bases each). The CDR3 is 12 amino acids. Germline CDR1 is SGHRS and CDR2 is YFSETQ. V dropped 4 bases and J dropped 6 bases, with 11 bases sitting between them. CDR3 sequence: CASSLPGTEQYF. The DNA for the CDR3 is TGCGCCAGCAGCCTCCCGGGGACCGAGCAGTACTTC. Combining the CDR3 with reference TRBV5-1 and TRBJ2-7 gives the whole variable domain KAGVTQTPRYLIKTRGQQVTLSCSPISGHRSVSWYQQTPGQGLQFLFEYFSETQRNKGNFPGRFSGRQFSNSRSEMNVSTLELGDSALYLCASSLPGTEQYFGPGTRLTVT.